A selection of T cell receptor beta chains follows, all from one sample in a study of blood T cells in healthy people across ages. TCRdb re-called the 5' RACE reads with MiXCR, one entry per CDR3 protein. The top ten hold less than 15% of the sample, which has 1 million to 1.2 million distinct CDR3 sequences, around two fifths seen once. Sequenced material: blood. The receptor source for this set is a man aged 18 to 30 in good health. CDR3s include the opening cysteine and the closing phenylalanine or tryptophan. A D gene is named only where the DNA matches it firmly. The size field is filled for only some rows; it gives once, few, many or a size class.

clone_size	v_call	d_call	j_call	cdr3_aa	cdr3_nt
few	TRBV7-9	NA	TRBJ1-4	CASSLDRWESTNEKLFF	TGTGCCAGCAGCTTAGATAGGTGGGAGTCAACTAATGAAAAACTGTTTTTT
few	TRBV6-5	TRBD1	TRBJ2-7	CASSSGGNSYEQYF	TGTGCCAGCAGTTCAGGGGGAAACTCCTACGAGCAGTACTTC
NA	TRBV9	TRBD1	TRBJ1-2	CASSPRTGTLYGYTF	TGTGCCAGCAGCCCCCGGACAGGGACACTCTATGGCTACACCTTC
NA	TRBV9	NA	TRBJ2-4	CASSIGGTLAKNIQYF	TGTGCCAGCAGCATAGGCGGGACCCTAGCCAAAAACATTCAGTACTTC
NA	TRBV6-5	NA	TRBJ1-1	CASSYEGRRTEAFF	TGTGCCAGCAGTTACGAGGGGCGTAGGACTGAAGCTTTCTTT
NA	TRBV4-2	NA	TRBJ2-7	CASSQDGRTYEQYF	TGTGCCAGCAGCCAAGATGGACGGACCTACGAGCAGTACTTC
NA	TRBV7-8	NA	TRBJ1-1	CASSLGVRGRNTEAFF	TGTGCCAGCAGCTTAGGCGTTCGGGGACGGAACACTGAAGCTTTCTTT
few	TRBV19	NA	TRBJ2-7	CASSIQAGYMDEQYF	TGTGCCAGTAGTATACAAGCAGGGTATATGGACGAGCAGTACTTC
once	TRBV20-1	NA	TRBJ2-3	CSAPQQITDTQYF	TGCAGTGCCCCACAACAAATCACAGATACGCAGTATTTT
NA	TRBV20-1	TRBD2	TRBJ2-7	CSAQRTSGVSEQYF	TGCAGTGCCCAAAGGACTAGCGGGGTGAGCGAGCAGTACTTC
once	TRBV3-1	NA	TRBJ1-2	CASSLSNRVFSGYTF	TGTGCCAGCAGCCTCTCCAACAGGGTCTTCAGTGGCTACACCTTC
few	TRBV6-2/TRBV6-3	TRBD1	TRBJ2-7	CASKMGQGAYEQYF	TGTGCCAGCAAGATGGGACAGGGGGCCTACGAGCAGTACTTC
few	TRBV2	NA	TRBJ2-3	CASNQGRGSDTQYF	TGTGCCAGCAACCAGGGCCGGGGCTCAGATACGCAGTATTTT
NA	TRBV6-5	NA	TRBJ1-5	CASSYSEGPQRGSNQPQHF	TGTGCCAGCAGTTACTCGGAGGGACCCCAAAGGGGTAGCAATCAGCCCCAGCATTTT
NA	TRBV29-1	NA	TRBJ1-2	CSVEAEEGYYGYTF	TGCAGCGTTGAAGCAGAAGAGGGGTACTATGGCTACACCTTC
NA	TRBV20-1	NA	TRBJ1-1	CSAQTVNTEAFF	TGCAGTGCACAGACAGTGAACACTGAAGCTTTCTTT
NA	TRBV20-1	NA	TRBJ1-1	CSARFNTEAFF	TGCAGTGCCAGATTCAACACTGAAGCTTTCTTT